The source of this T cell receptor beta chain is a study of blood T cell repertoires in COVID-19. Study information: Sites across the United States, Italy and Spain contributed samples from acute and convalescent COVID-19. In each case, the material was cDNA or gDNA derived from T cells, B-cell-depleted T cells, or PBMCs.

Original data processing: Reference gene primer amplification yielded estimated nucleated cell counts. The protocol was immunoSEQ multiplex PCR, while the TCRdb copy is restricted to in-frame clones and leaves out a portion. The V and J calls and the clone size are those of that table, but D and trimming were determined from the DNA. This table has some 250,000 clones, approximately 90% appearing once. The germline gives CDR1 MNHEY, CDR2 SVGEGT. Losses at the gene ends were 5 bases for V and 5 bases for J; bases not matched to a gene: 11. The CDR3 totals 16 residues. Sample: peripheral blood. This rearrangement joins TRBV6-2 or TRBV6-3 to TRBJ2-3; 9 bases map to TRBD2. The receptor comes from a woman aged 40-49 years who had recovered from COVID-19. The CDR3 sequence is CASSRAGGRAVDTQYF. The CDR3 bases are TGTGCCAGCAGTCGGGCTGGCGGGAGGGCCGTAGATACGCAGTATTTT.